The clone carrying this T cell receptor (beta chain) was counted between two and nine times. Its antigen is currently unknown. Looked up from germline, CDR1 is SGHAT and CDR2 is FQNNGV. This CDR3 contains 15 residues. J gave up 2 bases and V 3 bases, and 6 bases lay outside the gene matches. This sample is drawn from a study of T-cell reconstitution after alpha-beta-depleted transplantation in children. Researchers prepared the TCRbeta library using unique molecular identifiers, the study reports. A single record per CDR3 protein comes from TCRdb applying MiXCR to the PCR reads. The sample has about 420,000 distinct CDR3 sequences, around 15% seen once; the top ten hold 29%. Study conclusions and caveats: Diversity of TCRbeta at day 60 was high in some patients, arising from surviving recipient T cells and thymic progenitors. Once a year had passed after transplant, T-cell counts and diversity came mostly from newly produced T cells. It was reported that alpha-beta T cells came from several hundred expanded graft clones (about two months after transplant).

V is TRBV11-2 and J is TRBJ2-7, with 8 bases aligning to TRBD2. Sequencing was performed on PBMCs, mostly from graft donor cells, taken 360 days after TCRalphabeta/CD19-depleted stem cell transplant. The receptor was isolated from a boy less than two years old who had a stem cell transplant for Wiskott-Aldrich syndrome, so the T cells may come from the graft donor. CDR3 amino acids: CASSLRLAKTYEQYF. In DNA form, the CDR3 reads TGTGCCAGCAGCTTGAGACTAGCGAAAACCTACGAGCAGTACTTC.